The 26 T cell receptor beta chains presented below share a single source sample, sequenced in a study of cytomegalovirus exposure and HLA in healthy donors. The protocol was immunoSEQ multiplex PCR, while the TCRdb copy is restricted to in-frame clones and leaves out a portion. This table has 180,000 or so clones, around nine tenths appearing once. The sequenced sample was PBMCs. The receptors come from a man aged 25-40 years in good health and CMV-seropositive.

This clone was recorded only once. The rearrangement links TRBV7-9 to TRBJ2-3, with TRBD2 matching over 8 bases. V shed 5 bases, J shed 3 bases, and the junction held 7 bases outside the gene matches. Germline loops: CDR1 SEHNR, CDR2 FQNEAQ (reference sequence). The CDR3 is 15 amino acids. This CDR3 is CASSPWTSQTDTQYF. The CDR3 nucleotides read TGTGCCAGCAGCCCCTGGACTAGCCAGACAGATACGCAGTATTTT.

In DNA form, the CDR3 reads TGTGCCAGCAGTTTAAGGCGGGGCGGCTTCGAGGAGACCCAGTACTTC. Residues: CASSLRRGGFEETQYF. This chain connects TRBV27 to TRBJ2-5; perhaps TRBD2 as D (6 bases). The V gene lost 2 bases and the J gene lost 5 bases, with 18 bases spanning the gap. The CDR3 runs to 16 residues. The germline V gene encodes CDR1 MNHEY and CDR2 SMNVEV (reference sequence).

The J gene is TRBJ2-3, the V gene TRBV7-9, with TRBD1 identical over 7 bases. The V gene's germline CDR1 is SEHNR and CDR2 FQNEAQ (reference sequence). Trimming at V came to 2 bases and at J to 2 bases, leaving 7 bases not matched to a gene. The length of the CDR3 is 16 residues. DNA of the CDR3: TGTGCCAGCAGCTTACGCCGAGGGGGCGTCACAGATACGCAGTATTTT. Protein product: CASSLRRGGVTDTQYF.

The chain has TRBV14 and TRBJ1-2; tentative D call: TRBD1 (5 bases). This CDR3 region has 13 residues. In germline, CDR1 is SGHDN, CDR2 FVKESK. V lost 0 bases and J 5 bases, leaving 7 bases between the germline ends. CDR3 coding DNA: TGTGCCAGCAGCCAAGACAGGGCATATGGCTACACCTTC. Amino acids: CASSQDRAYGYTF. The full variable domain, rest sourced from reference TRBV14 and TRBJ1-2, is EAGVTQFPSHSVIEKGQTVTLRCDPISGHDNLYWYRRVMGKEIKFLLHFVKESKQDESGMPNNRFLAERTGGTYSTLKVQPAELEDSGVYFCASSQDRAYGYTFGSGTRLTVV.

This chain joins TRBV5-1 and TRBJ2-7; 10 positions agree with TRBD2. The CDR3 has 14 amino acids. V lost 4 bases to trimming and J lost 1 base; unmatched junction nucleotides: 2. The germline V gene encodes CDR1 SGHRS and CDR2 YFSETQ. CDR3 sequence: CASSLGLASYEQYF. Written as DNA, the CDR3 is TGCGCCAGCAGCCTGGGACTAGCGTCCTACGAGCAGTACTTC.

V usage is TRBV15 and J usage is TRBJ2-1, with 9 positions matching TRBD1. V dropped 5 bases and J dropped 9; count of bases not matched to a gene: 5. The CDR3 loop spans 13 amino acids. Germline CDR1 LNHNV, CDR2 YYDKDF (reference sequence). The CDR3 loop is CATSRGQGIEQFF. CDR3 in DNA: TGTGCCACCAGCCGGGGACAGGGTATTGAGCAGTTCTTC.

This clone appeared many times. V usage is TRBV4-3 and J usage is TRBJ1-2, with D perhaps TRBD1 (6 bases). Germline values: CDR1 LGHNA, CDR2 YSLEER. The CDR3 length is 14 residues. Deletions cut 0 bases from V and 5 bases from J, with 10 bases between. As DNA, the CDR3 is TGCGCCAGCAGCCAAGACCCCCAGGGGTATGGCTACACCTTC. Its translation is CASSQDPQGYGYTF.

The chain couples TRBV7-2 to TRBJ1-2; D may be TRBD1 (6 bases). CDR1 and CDR2 from the germline V gene are SGHTA and FQGNSA. V dropped 5 bases and J dropped 5 bases, with 12 bases sitting between them. CDR3 size: 13 residues. The CDR3 bases are TGTGCCAGCAGCCCGAGAGGGGGATATGGCTACACCTTC. Its translation: CASSPRGGYGYTF.

The chain carries TRBV4-3 and TRBJ1-4, with 10 bases fitting TRBD1. This CDR3 contains 16 residues. V was clipped by 2 bases and J by 7 bases; unmatched bases: 7. The V gene's germline CDR1 is LGHNA and CDR2 YSLEER. The CDR3 loop is CASSQKDRGPAEKLFF. DNA of the CDR3: TGCGCCAGCAGCCAAAAAGACAGGGGGCCGGCTGAAAAACTGTTTTTT.

The rearrangement uses TRBV5-1 and TRBJ2-1; D unclear. The V end was cut by 0 bases, the J end by 5 bases, with 6 bases between. The CDR3 totals 13 residues. CDR1 SGHRS and CDR2 YFSETQ come from the germline V gene. The CDR3 sequence is CASSLVVDNEQFF. The CDR3 DNA follows: TGCGCCAGCAGCTTGGTGGTGGACAATGAGCAGTTCTTC.

V is TRBV5-6 and J is TRBJ1-5; the D gene is possibly TRBD1 (6 bases). The CDR3 length is 17 residues. CDR1 is SGHDT, CDR2 YYEEEE, per germline. Trimming pared 4 bases from V and 5 bases from J, leaving 22 bases between. In nucleotides, the CDR3 is TGTGCCAGCAGCCGAACCCGGGAGACAGGCGAATATCAGCCCCAGCATTTT. Translated: CASSRTRETGEYQPQHF.

The chain combines TRBV5-1 with TRBJ1-5, with D tentatively TRBD1 (5 bases). This CDR3 has 15 residues. V was cut by 4 bases and J by 3 bases, with 14 bases left in between. Germline values: CDR1 SGHRS, CDR2 YFSETQ. CDR3 protein: CASSTSGTDNQPQHF. CDR3 DNA: TGCGCCAGCAGCACCTCCGGGACTGACAATCAGCCCCAGCATTTT.

The chain joins TRBV4-1 to TRBJ1-5; maybe TRBD1 (6 bases). In germline, CDR1 is MGHRA, CDR2 YSYEKL. Trimming stripped 4 bases from V and 5 bases from J, with 12 bases between. This CDR3 region has 14 residues. In DNA form, the CDR3 reads TGCGCCAGCAGCCTGGACAGTGAAGATCAGCCCCAGCATTTT. Its protein product is CASSLDSEDQPQHF.

The chain links TRBV28 to TRBJ2-7; 9 bases line up with TRBD1. The J segment lost 4 bases and the V segment lost 5 bases, leaving 0 bases of the junction unmatched. CDR3 length equals 12 residues. The germline CDR1 and CDR2 sequences are MDHEN and SYDVKM. This chain's CDR3 is CASSDRGYEQYF. The CDR3 DNA follows: TGTGCCAGCAGTGACAGGGGGTACGAGCAGTACTTC.

The V call is TRBV11-2, the J call TRBJ1-5; D is undetermined. Looked up from germline, CDR1 is SGHAT and CDR2 is FQNNGV. This CDR3 is built from 14 residues. V lost 3 bases and J 8 bases, leaving 14 bases between the germline ends. The CDR3 sequence: CASSLTRTTEPQHF. The CDR3 bases are TGTGCCAGCAGCTTGACCAGGACCACGGAGCCCCAGCATTTT.

The chain carries TRBV6-5 and TRBJ2-1, with 10 positions matching TRBD2. Germline CDR1 and CDR2: MNHEY and SVGAGI. The trim removed 8 bases at V and 5 bases at J, leaving 6 bases unmatched. The CDR3 spans 14 residues. CDR3 bases: TGTGCCAGCCGTCGGACTAGCGGAAACAATGAGCAGTTCTTC. This gives the protein CASRRTSGNNEQFF.

The chain recombines TRBV6-6 with TRBJ1-5; D is possibly TRBD1 (5 bases). V lost 3 bases and J lost 3, with 15 bases in between. This CDR3 is built from 16 residues. Germline V lookup: CDR1 MNHNY, CDR2 SVGAGI (reference sequence). The CDR3 here is CASSYWGKGDNQPQHF. The DNA for the CDR3 is TGTGCCAGCAGTTATTGGGGGAAAGGCGACAATCAGCCCCAGCATTTT.

This clone has more than one count but fewer than ten. The chain joins TRBV2 to TRBJ2-7, with 10 bases lining up with TRBD2. The V segment lost 6 bases and the J segment 2 bases; nucleotides outside the gene matches: 4. Per the germline V gene, CDR1 is SNHLY and CDR2 is FYNNEI. This CDR3 is 14 amino acids long. The CDR3 loop reads CASRLAGPPYEQYF. CDR3 coding DNA: TGTGCCAGCAGACTAGCGGGGCCCCCCTACGAGCAGTACTTC.

Concerning this clone: An end of the junction differs from the germline gene, which may be a read error. The chain is built from TRBV6-5 and TRBJ2-5; no clear D. Germline CDR1 reads MNHEY; CDR2 reads SVGAGI. The CDR3 spans 13 residues. DNA of the CDR3: TGTGCCAGCAGTGACTCTTTGGAGGAGACCCAGTACTTC. This codes for CASSDSLEETQYF.

Judged by abundance, this clone is medium-sized. This chain uses TRBV19 with TRBJ1-5; the D gene is possibly TRBD1 (6 bases). Trimming pared 9 bases from V and 11 bases from J, leaving 11 bases between. From germline, CDR1 is LNHDA and CDR2 SQIVND (reference sequence). This CDR3 has 10 residues. CDR3 amino acids: CASLGAAQHF. Here the CDR3 DNA reads TGTGCCAGCCTGGGGGCGGCCCAGCATTTT.

This clone was seen only once. The rearrangement joins TRBV27 to TRBJ1-5, with D possibly being TRBD1 (5 bases). V dropped 10 bases and J dropped 1 base, with 17 bases sitting between them. The germline V gene has CDR1 MNHEY and CDR2 SMNVEV (reference sequence). The CDR3 has 15 residues. This CDR3 is CATRPGQASNQPQHF. CDR3 DNA sequence: TGTGCCACCCGCCCGGGGCAGGCAAGCAATCAGCCCCAGCATTTT.

On this clone itself: Other DNA sequences in this specimen translate into the identical CDR3. The chain combines TRBV19 with TRBJ2-7; TRBD1 aligns across 9 bases. V trimming: 6 bases; J trimming: 4 bases; junction bases outside the gene matches: 7. The CDR3 is 14 residues long. Germline loops: CDR1 LNHDA, CDR2 SQIVND (reference sequence). CDR3 residues: CASSPGQGGYEQYF. DNA for the CDR3: TGTGCCAGTAGCCCGGGACAGGGAGGTTACGAGCAGTACTTC.

This sequence joins TRBV21-1 and TRBJ2-2; TRBD1, the table's D call, lacks a check against the DNA. TRBV21-1 is tagged as a pseudogene. The CDR3 consists of 15 residues. This chain's CDR3 is CASSIGDRVAGELFF. CDR3 sequence (DNA): TGTGCCAGCAGCATAGGGGACAGGGTAGCCGGGGAGCTGTTTTTT.

The V call is TRBV11-1, the J call TRBJ2-7; D uncertain. Germline assignment: CDR1 SGHAT and CDR2 FQDESV (reference sequence). V was cut by 3 bases and J by 0 bases, with 9 bases left in between. The CDR3 runs 14 residues. CDR3 nucleotide sequence: TGTGCCAGCAGCTTTGATTTCAGCTCCTACGAGCAGTACTTC. Translation gives CASSFDFSSYEQYF.

This chain connects TRBV18 to TRBJ1-1; TRBD1 aligns across 8 bases. The germline CDR1 and CDR2 sequences are KGHSH and LQKENI. The CDR3 contains 14 residues. V trimming: 3 bases; J trimming: 3 bases; junction bases outside the gene matches: 3. CDR3 protein: CASSPLQGDTEAFF. The CDR3 coding sequence is TGTGCCAGCTCACCTCTACAGGGGGACACTGAAGCTTTCTTT.

The chain links TRBV11-2 to TRBJ1-6, with TRBD1 as a possible D gene (5 bases). This CDR3 has 16 residues. Trimming stripped 2 bases from V and 5 bases from J, with 13 bases between. The germline gives CDR1 SGHAT, CDR2 FQNNGV. Written as DNA, the CDR3 is TGTGCCAGCAGCTTAAGCTTGGGGCTCGATAATTCACCCCTCCACTTT. Residues: CASSLSLGLDNSPLHF.